This T cell receptor (beta chain) was observed in a study of blood T cell repertoires in COVID-19. Trimming left V 8 bases short and J 3 bases short, with 11 bases between. Germline V lookup: CDR1 MNHEY, CDR2 SVGAGI. The CDR3 extends over 13 amino acids. The authors' processing: Amplification of reference gene primers was used by the study to estimate nucleated cell counts. The method was immunoSEQ multiplex PCR; TCRdb's version includes in-frame clones alone and lacks a portion of them. The DNA gave D and trimming, while V, J and clone size come from that table. The sample includes approximately 90,000 clones, about 89% of them seen just once.

The sequencing sample was made of peripheral blood. J is TRBJ2-1 and V is TRBV6-5; D may be TRBD1 (6 bases). The TCR originated in a man between 50 and 59 years old with acute or convalescent COVID-19. CDR3 sequence: CASGGQGYNEQFF. CDR3 in DNA: TGTGCCAGCGGGGGCCAAGGCTACAATGAGCAGTTCTTC.